The entry that follows covers one T cell receptor (beta chain) sequence. What it recognizes is unknown. These data come from a study of cytomegalovirus exposure and HLA in healthy donors. Study details: Among roughly 180 million T cells, an earlier analysis found 90 million to 130 million unique TCR beta sequences. Study conclusions and caveats: What was likely a sequencing artifact was a cluster of highly shared sequence variants. Per a later analysis, HLA-associated TCR beta chains showed more clonal expansion than other, equally common TCR beta chains. Most sequenced TCRs were rare (though some public TCRs occurred in many donors).

A multiplex PCR was run with 60 Vbeta primers and 13 Jbeta primers. Data came from immunoSEQ multiplex PCR; TCRdb stores just in-frame clones and leaves some out. Its table records 70,000 or so clones. Trimming pared 3 bases from V and 3 bases from J, leaving 12 bases between. Germline CDR1 MDHEN, CDR2 SYDVKM. The CDR3 is made up of 15 amino acids. The source of this sequence is a man aged 40-55 years in good health and CMV-seronegative. V usage is TRBV28 and J usage is TRBJ1-5; D remains unclear. The sequencing sample was made of PBMCs. CDR3 in amino acids: CASSFLVGVNQPQHF. Here the CDR3 DNA reads TGTGCCAGCAGTTTTCTTGTCGGGGTCAATCAGCCCCAGCATTTT.